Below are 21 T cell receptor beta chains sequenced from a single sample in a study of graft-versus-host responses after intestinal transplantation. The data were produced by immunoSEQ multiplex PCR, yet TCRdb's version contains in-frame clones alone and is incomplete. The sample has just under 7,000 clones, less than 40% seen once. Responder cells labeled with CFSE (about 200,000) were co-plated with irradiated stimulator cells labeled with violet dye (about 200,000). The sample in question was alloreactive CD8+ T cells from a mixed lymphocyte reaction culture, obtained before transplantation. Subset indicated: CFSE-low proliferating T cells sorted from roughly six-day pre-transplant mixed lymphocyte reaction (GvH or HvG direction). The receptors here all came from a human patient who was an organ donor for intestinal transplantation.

This CDR3 is CASSSTAGVGEQYF. CDR3 nucleotide sequence: TGTGCCAGCAGTTCTACGGCGGGAGTCGGGGAGCAGTACTTC. This chain joins TRBV6-1 and TRBJ2-7, with 7 positions matching TRBD2. Unmatched junction bases numbered 11, after V lost 5 bases and J lost 7 bases. Germline V gene lookup returns CDR1 MNHNS and CDR2 SASEGT. The CDR3 is 14 amino acids.

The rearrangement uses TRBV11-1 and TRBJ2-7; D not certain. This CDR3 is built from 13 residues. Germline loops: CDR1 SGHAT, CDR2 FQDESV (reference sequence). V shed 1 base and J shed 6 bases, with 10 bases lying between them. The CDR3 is CASSLGPLGEQYF. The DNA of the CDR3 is TGTGCCAGCAGCTTAGGGCCCCTTGGCGAGCAGTACTTC.

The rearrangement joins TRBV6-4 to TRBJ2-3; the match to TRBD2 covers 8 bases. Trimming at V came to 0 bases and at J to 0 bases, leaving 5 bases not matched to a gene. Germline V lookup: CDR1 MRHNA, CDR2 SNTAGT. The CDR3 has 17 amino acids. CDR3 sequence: CASSDSSGGGSTDTQYF. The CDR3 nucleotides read TGTGCCAGCAGTGACTCTTCGGGGGGGGGTAGCACAGATACGCAGTATTTT.

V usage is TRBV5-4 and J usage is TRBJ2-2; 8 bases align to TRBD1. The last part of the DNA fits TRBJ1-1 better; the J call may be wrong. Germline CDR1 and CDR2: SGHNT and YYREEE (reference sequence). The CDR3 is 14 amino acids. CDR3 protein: CASSSQGARGEAFF. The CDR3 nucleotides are TGTGCCAGCAGCTCCCAGGGGGCGCGAGGTGAAGCTTTCTTT.

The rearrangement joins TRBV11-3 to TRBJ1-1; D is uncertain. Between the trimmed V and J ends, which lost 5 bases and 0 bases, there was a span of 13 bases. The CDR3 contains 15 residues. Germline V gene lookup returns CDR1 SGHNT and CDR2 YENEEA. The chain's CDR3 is CASSPHGKMNTEAFF. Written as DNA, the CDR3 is TGTGCCAGCAGCCCTCATGGCAAAATGAACACTGAAGCTTTCTTT.

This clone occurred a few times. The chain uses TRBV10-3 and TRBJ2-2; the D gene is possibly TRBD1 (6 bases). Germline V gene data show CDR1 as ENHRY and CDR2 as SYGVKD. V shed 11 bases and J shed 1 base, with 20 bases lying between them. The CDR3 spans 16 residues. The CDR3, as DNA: TGTGCCGTTTCAACACAGGGTGGACGGAACACCGGGGAGCTGTTTTTT. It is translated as CAVSTQGGRNTGELFF.

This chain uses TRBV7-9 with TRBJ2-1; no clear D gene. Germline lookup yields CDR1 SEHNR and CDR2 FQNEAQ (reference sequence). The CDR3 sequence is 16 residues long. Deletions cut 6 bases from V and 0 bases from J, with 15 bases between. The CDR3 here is CASRGFLLSSYNEQFF. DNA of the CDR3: TGTGCCAGCAGGGGTTTTCTTTTGAGCTCCTACAATGAGCAGTTCTTC.

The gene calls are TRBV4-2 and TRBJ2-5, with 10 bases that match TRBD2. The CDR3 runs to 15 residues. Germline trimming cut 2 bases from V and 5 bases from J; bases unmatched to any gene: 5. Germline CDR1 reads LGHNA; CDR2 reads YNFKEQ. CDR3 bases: TGTGCCAGCAGCCAATCAAGCGGGGGGGAGGAGACCCAGTACTTC. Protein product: CASSQSSGGEETQYF.

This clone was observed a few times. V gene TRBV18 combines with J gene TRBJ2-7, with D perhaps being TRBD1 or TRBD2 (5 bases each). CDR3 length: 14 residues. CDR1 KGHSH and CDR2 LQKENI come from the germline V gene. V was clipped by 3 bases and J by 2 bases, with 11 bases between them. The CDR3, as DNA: TGTGCCAGCTCACCCGAGGGGACGACCTACGAGCAGTACTTC. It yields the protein CASSPEGTTYEQYF.

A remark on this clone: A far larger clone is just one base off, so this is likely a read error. In nucleotides, the CDR3 is TGTGCCAGCAGTCGACGGGACGGGGCCACCTACGAGCAGTACTTC. Translation gives CASSRRDGATYEQYF. J is TRBJ2-7 and V is TRBV25-1; perhaps D is TRBD1 or TRBD2 (5 bases each). CDR3 length: 15 residues. Trimming left V 5 bases short and J 2 bases short, with 16 bases between. Germline CDR1 reads MGHDK; CDR2 reads SYGVNS.

CDR3 in DNA: TGCGCCAGCAGCTTGGGTTCAGGCAGCAAGGGGGGATCACCCCTCCACTTT. This translates into CASSLGSGSKGGSPLHF. The chain joins TRBV5-1 to TRBJ1-6; TRBD1 might be the D (6 bases). Trimming took off 0 bases at V and 10 bases at J, with 20 bases between the two ends. CDR3 size: 17 residues. Germline CDR1 is SGHRS and CDR2 is YFSETQ.

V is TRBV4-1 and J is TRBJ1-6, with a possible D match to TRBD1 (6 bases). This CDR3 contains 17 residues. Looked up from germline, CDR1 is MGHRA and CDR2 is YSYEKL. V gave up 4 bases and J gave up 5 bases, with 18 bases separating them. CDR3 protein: CASSLPGSGGHNSPLHF. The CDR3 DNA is TGCGCCAGCAGCCTTCCCGGTTCGGGGGGCCATAATTCACCCCTCCACTTT.

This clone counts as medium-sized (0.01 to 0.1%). The DNA of the CDR3 is TGTGCCAGCAGCAACCCTGGTCAGGGAGAAGGCGAGCAGTACTTC. Protein: CASSNPGQGEGEQYF. The chain uses TRBV5-5 and TRBJ2-7; possibly TRBD1 or TRBD2 for D (5 bases each). Germline lookup yields CDR1 SGHKS and CDR2 YYEKEE (reference sequence). V lost 4 bases, J lost 6 bases, and 20 bases lay in between. The CDR3 is 15 residues long.

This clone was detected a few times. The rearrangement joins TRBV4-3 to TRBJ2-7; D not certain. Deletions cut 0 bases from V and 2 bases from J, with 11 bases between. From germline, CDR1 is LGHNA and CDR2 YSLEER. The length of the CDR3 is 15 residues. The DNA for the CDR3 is TGCGCCAGCAGCCAAGACGTGGGCGACACCTACGAGCAGTACTTC. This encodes CASSQDVGDTYEQYF.

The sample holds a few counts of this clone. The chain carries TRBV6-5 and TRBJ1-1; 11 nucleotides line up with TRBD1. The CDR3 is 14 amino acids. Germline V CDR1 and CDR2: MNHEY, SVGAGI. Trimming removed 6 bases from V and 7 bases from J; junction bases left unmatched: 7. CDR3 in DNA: TGTGCCAGCAGCTCGTTTGGGACAGGGGGTGAAGCTTTCTTT. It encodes CASSSFGTGGEAFF.

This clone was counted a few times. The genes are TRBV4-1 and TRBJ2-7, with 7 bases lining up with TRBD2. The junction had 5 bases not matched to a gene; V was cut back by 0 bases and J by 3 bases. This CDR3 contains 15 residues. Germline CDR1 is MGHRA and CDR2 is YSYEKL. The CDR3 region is CASSQDFSSGYEQYF. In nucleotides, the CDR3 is TGCGCCAGCAGCCAAGACTTTTCTAGCGGCTACGAGCAGTACTTC.

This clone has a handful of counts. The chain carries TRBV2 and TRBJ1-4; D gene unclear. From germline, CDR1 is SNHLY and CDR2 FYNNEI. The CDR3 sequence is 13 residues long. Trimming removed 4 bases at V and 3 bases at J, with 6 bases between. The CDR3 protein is CASSGGANEKLFF. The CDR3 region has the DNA TGTGCCAGCAGTGGCGGGGCTAATGAAAAACTGTTTTTT.

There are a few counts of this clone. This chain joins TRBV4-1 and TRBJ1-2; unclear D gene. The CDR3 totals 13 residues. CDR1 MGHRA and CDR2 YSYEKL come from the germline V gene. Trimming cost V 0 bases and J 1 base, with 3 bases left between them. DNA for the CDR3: TGCGCCAGCAGCCAAGATAATAACTATGGCTACACCTTC. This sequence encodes CASSQDNNYGYTF.

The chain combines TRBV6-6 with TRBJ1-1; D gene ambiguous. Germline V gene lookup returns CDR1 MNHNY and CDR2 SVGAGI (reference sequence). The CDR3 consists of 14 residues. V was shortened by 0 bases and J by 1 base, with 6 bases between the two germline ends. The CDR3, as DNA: TGTGCCAGCAGTTACTCGTTACGGAACACTGAAGCTTTCTTT. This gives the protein CASSYSLRNTEAFF.

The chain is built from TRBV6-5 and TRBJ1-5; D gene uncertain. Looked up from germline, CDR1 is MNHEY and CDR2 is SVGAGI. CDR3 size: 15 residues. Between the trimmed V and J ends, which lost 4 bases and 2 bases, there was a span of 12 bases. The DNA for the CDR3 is TGTGCCAGCAGTTTACCTGACGGCGGCAATCAGCCCCAGCATTTT. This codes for CASSLPDGGNQPQHF.

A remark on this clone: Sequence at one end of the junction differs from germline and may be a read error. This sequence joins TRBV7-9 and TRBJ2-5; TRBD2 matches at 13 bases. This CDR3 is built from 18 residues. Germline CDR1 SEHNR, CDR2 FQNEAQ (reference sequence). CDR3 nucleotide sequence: TGTGCCAGCAGCTTATATGGACTAGCGGGGGAGGCCCAAGAGACCCGGTACTTC. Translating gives CASSLYGLAGEAQETRYF.